The 30 T cell receptor beta chains reported below all come from one sample, sequenced in a study of siplizumab effects on memory and regulatory T cells. Sequencing was performed with immunoSEQ multiplex PCR; in TCRdb, only in-frame clones are kept and a portion is missing. The table has about 48,000 clones, over 75% seen once. The sequenced sample was naive CD8+ T cells sorted from blood. These TCRs come from a human donor in good health.

J is TRBJ2-7 and V is TRBV27, with D hard to call. CDR1 MNHEY and CDR2 SMNVEV come from the germline V gene (reference sequence). The V end lost 0 bases, the J end lost 2 bases, and 5 bases lay between the germline ends. The CDR3 sequence is 13 residues long. The chain's CDR3 is CASSLSATYEQYF. The CDR3 bases are TGTGCCAGCAGTTTATCCGCTACCTACGAGCAGTACTTC.

The chain recombines TRBV5-6 with TRBJ2-7, with D unclear. This CDR3 has 12 amino acids. The germline V gene encodes CDR1 SGHDT and CDR2 YYEEEE. The V and J ends lost 1 base and 5 bases respectively, with 7 bases between them. DNA of the CDR3: TGTGCCAGCAGCTTGTTTGGGGACGAGCAGTACTTC. It specifies CASSLFGDEQYF.

The chain carries TRBV6-6 and TRBJ1-1; D unresolved. CDR1 MNHNY and CDR2 SVGAGI come from the germline V gene (reference sequence). The CDR3 is made up of 13 amino acids. Trimming stripped 10 bases from V and 4 bases from J, with 16 bases between. The CDR3 sequence is CAITLGGPTEAFF. DNA for the CDR3: TGTGCCATCACCCTGGGAGGGCCCACTGAAGCTTTCTTT.

V is TRBV27 and J is TRBJ2-7; 8 positions match TRBD1. Looked up from germline, CDR1 is MNHEY and CDR2 is SMNVEV (reference sequence). Losses at the gene ends were 2 bases for V and 2 bases for J; bases not matched to a gene: 8. The CDR3 spans 16 residues. CDR3 residues: CASSLTAGTGPYEQYF. As DNA, the CDR3 is TGTGCCAGCAGTTTAACGGCCGGGACAGGCCCCTACGAGCAGTACTTC.

This clone was seen only once. The V gene is TRBV6-6, the J gene TRBJ1-4; no definite D call. V lost 5 bases, J lost 8 bases, and 12 bases lay in between. CDR1 MNHNY and CDR2 SVGAGI come from the germline V gene (reference sequence). This CDR3 has 13 amino acids. The CDR3: CASSQDRWEKLFF. The DNA of the CDR3 is TGTGCCAGCAGTCAGGACCGTTGGGAAAAACTGTTTTTT.

The rearrangement links TRBV6-1 to TRBJ2-1; D might be TRBD2 (7 bases). The germline CDR1 and CDR2 sequences are MNHNS and SASEGT. The V end was cut by 6 bases, the J end by 2 bases, with 14 bases between. This CDR3 has 15 amino acids. CDR3 DNA: TGTGCCAGCAGCGCGTGGGGGGGCACCTACAATGAGCAGTTCTTC. It specifies CASSAWGGTYNEQFF.

The rearrangement joins TRBV13 to TRBJ2-2; 8 nucleotides agree with TRBD1. This CDR3 is 14 amino acids long. Trimming cost V 9 bases and J 6 bases; bases outside gene matches: 9. In germline, CDR1 is PRHDT, CDR2 FYEKMQ (reference sequence). The CDR3 sequence is CASDRGRLPGELFF. The CDR3 coding sequence is TGTGCCAGTGACAGGGGCCGGCTTCCCGGGGAGCTGTTTTTT.

The chain links TRBV11-2 to TRBJ1-3; D remains ambiguous. V dropped 5 bases and J dropped 4 bases, with 12 bases sitting between them. CDR3 size: 14 residues. Per the germline V gene, CDR1 is SGHAT and CDR2 is FQNNGV. The CDR3 DNA sequence: TGTGCCAGCAGCCCCACCCCGGGGGGAAACACCATATATTTT. This encodes CASSPTPGGNTIYF.

This clone was recorded only once. V is TRBV6-5 and J is TRBJ2-7; no firm D call. Per the germline V gene, CDR1 is MNHEY and CDR2 is SVGAGI. Deletions cut 5 bases from V and 3 bases from J, with 8 bases between. The CDR3 totals 12 residues. The CDR3 DNA follows: TGTGCCAGCAGTCCTGACCTCTACGAGCAGTACTTC. It codes for CASSPDLYEQYF.

V usage is TRBV4-1 and J usage is TRBJ1-1; D remains ambiguous. CDR1 MGHRA and CDR2 YSYEKL come from the germline V gene. This CDR3 is built from 15 residues. V dropped 1 base and J dropped 0 bases, with 9 bases sitting between them. As DNA, the CDR3 is TGCGCCAGCAGCCAAGCCCCCGGAATGAACACTGAAGCTTTCTTT. Its protein is CASSQAPGMNTEAFF.

A remark on this clone: At one end the junction does not follow the germline gene, possibly because of a read error. The J gene is TRBJ1-2, the V gene TRBV18; D unclear. CDR1 and CDR2 from the germline V gene are KGHSH and LQKENI. The CDR3 length is 16 residues. CDR3 coding DNA: TGTGCCAGCTCACCACCAAAGCCCGGAGGCCGAGTCCCTATTCCCTTC. Protein product: CASSPPKPGGRVPIPF.

The chain combines TRBV4-1 with TRBJ1-1; D is undetermined. The V gene lost 4 bases and the J gene lost 0 bases, with 6 bases spanning the gap. CDR3 length: 13 amino acids. Germline V gene lookup returns CDR1 MGHRA and CDR2 YSYEKL. The chain's CDR3 is CASSPTLNTEAFF. The CDR3 DNA reads TGCGCCAGCAGCCCTACATTGAACACTGAAGCTTTCTTT.

This chain links TRBV11-2 with TRBJ2-7; tentatively, D is TRBD1 (5 bases). CDR1 is SGHAT and CDR2 is FQNNGV in the germline V gene. There are 12 residues in the CDR3. Trimming took 4 bases from V and 6 from J, leaving 10 bases between them. CDR3 protein: CASSSRRGEQYF. The DNA of the CDR3 is TGTGCCAGCAGCTCAAGAAGGGGCGAGCAGTACTTC.

The chain uses TRBV11-2 and TRBJ1-4; D remains unclear. From germline, CDR1 is SGHAT and CDR2 FQNNGV. Between the trimmed V and J ends, which lost 5 bases and 0 bases, there was a span of 10 bases. This CDR3 is built from 15 residues. CDR3 nucleotide sequence: TGTGCCAGCAGCGTGGGATATGCAACTAATGAAAAACTGTTTTTT. Its protein product is CASSVGYATNEKLFF.

This clone is a singleton in its sample. The chain uses TRBV5-6 and TRBJ2-1; D possibly corresponds to TRBD2 (5 bases). V dropped 1 base and J dropped 8 bases, with 16 bases sitting between them. Germline V gene data show CDR1 as SGHDT and CDR2 as YYEEEE. The CDR3 loop spans 15 amino acids. Here the CDR3 reads CASSLKRVYGDEQFF. CDR3 nucleotide sequence: TGTGCCAGCAGCTTGAAGAGGGTGTACGGGGATGAGCAGTTCTTC.

This clone has just one count. V gene TRBV28 combines with J gene TRBJ2-7, with D tentatively TRBD1 (5 bases). Trimming stripped 11 bases from V and 3 bases from J, with 11 bases between. The CDR3 loop spans 11 amino acids. Germline V gene sequence: CDR1 MDHEN, CDR2 SYDVKM. The CDR3 DNA reads as TGTGCCGGCTCTCAGGGCTACGAGCAGTACTTC. The encoded protein is CAGSQGYEQYF.

This chain links TRBV11-1 with TRBJ2-1; 7 bases line up with TRBD2. The germline gives CDR1 SGHAT, CDR2 FQDESV (reference sequence). The ends lost 2 bases at V and 6 bases at J; junction bases unmatched: 4. This CDR3 is 14 amino acids long. The CDR3 here is CASSLPGLPNEQFF. As DNA, the CDR3 is TGTGCCAGCAGCTTACCGGGACTACCCAATGAGCAGTTCTTC.

This sequence joins TRBV19 and TRBJ2-3, with 8 nucleotides matching TRBD2. The V gene's germline CDR1 is LNHDA and CDR2 SQIVND (reference sequence). The CDR3 runs to 16 residues. V shed 0 bases, J shed 3 bases, and the junction held 5 bases outside the gene matches. For the CDR3, the DNA is TGTGCCAGTAGTATAGATGTAAGACTAGCGACAGATACGCAGTATTTT. It specifies CASSIDVRLATDTQYF. Combining the CDR3 with reference TRBV19 and TRBJ2-3 gives the whole variable domain DGGITQSPKYLFRKEGQNVTLSCEQNLNHDAMYWYRQDPGQGLRLIYYSQIVNDFQKGDIAEGYSVSREKKESFPLTVTSAQKNPTAFYLCASSIDVRLATDTQYFGPGTRLTVL.

The rearrangement uses TRBV11-2 and TRBJ1-1, with 7 bases lining up with TRBD1. Germline V gene sequence: CDR1 SGHAT, CDR2 FQNNGV. The CDR3 runs to 18 residues. The V segment lost 2 bases and the J segment 0 bases; nucleotides outside the gene matches: 12. In DNA form, the CDR3 reads TGTGCCAGCAGCTTATGGGGGACAGCGGACCCAATGAACACTGAAGCTTTCTTT. As protein: CASSLWGTADPMNTEAFF. The full variable domain, in which reference TRBV11-2 and TRBJ1-1 provide the parts outside the CDR3, is EAGVAQSPRYKIIEKRQSVAFWCNPISGHATLYWYQQILGQGPKLLIQFQNNGVVDDSQLPKDRFSAERLKGVDSTLKIQPAKLEDSAVYLCASSLWGTADPMNTEAFFGQGTRLTVV.

This clone occurred a few times. The genes are TRBV5-6 and TRBJ2-7, with D hard to call. Trimming pared 4 bases from V and 4 bases from J, leaving 6 bases between. This CDR3 is 11 amino acids long. Germline V gene lookup returns CDR1 SGHDT and CDR2 YYEEEE. The CDR3 region has the DNA TGTGCCAGCAGCGGTAGTTACGAGCAGTACTTC. This encodes CASSGSYEQYF.

The J gene is TRBJ2-2, the V gene TRBV5-6; 7 bases are shared with TRBD1. V was clipped by 2 bases and J by 7 bases; unmatched bases: 2. The germline CDR1 and CDR2 sequences are SGHDT and YYEEEE. The CDR3 spans 13 residues. Here the CDR3 DNA reads TGTGCCAGCAGCTTACAGGGGAACGGGGAGCTGTTTTTT. It yields the protein CASSLQGNGELFF.

This chain uses TRBV4-1 with TRBJ2-1; 7 bases match TRBD1. J was trimmed by 7 bases and V by 2 bases; bases with no gene match: 8. CDR3 size: 15 residues. Germline assignment: CDR1 MGHRA and CDR2 YSYEKL. CDR3 residues: CASSQRAQTGNEQFF. The CDR3 nucleotides are TGCGCCAGCAGCCAACGCGCCCAGACAGGGAATGAGCAGTTCTTC.

The V gene is TRBV19, the J gene TRBJ2-1, with 7 bases that match TRBD1. Germline CDR1 reads LNHDA; CDR2 reads SQIVND (reference sequence). Losses at the gene ends were 7 bases for V and 10 bases for J; bases not matched to a gene: 10. CDR3 size: 13 residues. DNA for the CDR3: TGTGCCAGTACCCCAGAGTCGGGACAGGAGCAGTTCTTC. Translated: CASTPESGQEQFF.

The rearrangement links TRBV27 to TRBJ2-1; 8 nucleotides agree with TRBD2. The V gene end was trimmed by 6 bases and the J gene end by 8 bases; junction bases not matched to a gene: 15. The CDR3 consists of 16 residues. Germline V lookup: CDR1 MNHEY, CDR2 SMNVEV (reference sequence). The CDR3 protein is CASRLRTGRALDEQFF. The CDR3 coding sequence is TGTGCCAGCAGACTCCGTACCGGGAGGGCCTTAGATGAGCAGTTCTTC.

Regarding this clone: Germline is not matched at one junction end, which may reflect a read error. In nucleotides, the CDR3 is TGTGCTAGCAGCTCGGGGCCAATAGAGACCCAGTACTTC. Protein: CASSSGPIETQYF. This chain uses TRBV7-7 with TRBJ2-5, with D perhaps TRBD1 or TRBD2 (5 bases each). Looked up from germline, CDR1 is SSHAT and CDR2 is FNYEAQ (reference sequence). CDR3 length: 13 amino acids.

The chain carries TRBV2 and TRBJ2-1; TRBD1 agrees at 10 bases. The J segment lost 5 bases and the V segment lost 10 bases, leaving 8 bases of the junction unmatched. Germline CDR1 reads SNHLY; CDR2 reads FYNNEI. This CDR3 contains 14 residues. CDR3 residues: CATDPGQGNNEQFF. In nucleotides, the CDR3 is TGTGCCACCGACCCGGGACAGGGGAACAATGAGCAGTTCTTC. Full variable domain (rest looked up from reference TRBV2 and TRBJ2-1): EPEVTQTPSHQVTQMGQEVILRCVPISNHLYFYWYRQILGQKVEFLVSFYNNEISEKSEIFDDQFSVERPDGSNFTLKIRSTKLEDSAMYFCATDPGQGNNEQFFGPGTRLTVL.

This clone showed up just once. The rearrangement joins TRBV27 to TRBJ1-2; D may be TRBD1 (5 bases). V lost 5 bases, J lost 1 base, and 17 bases lay in between. CDR3 length: 16 amino acids. Germline CDR1 reads MNHEY; CDR2 reads SMNVEV (reference sequence). The CDR3 protein is CASSTLEGLVNYGYTF. The CDR3, as DNA: TGTGCCAGCAGTACCCTAGAGGGGCTTGTTAACTATGGCTACACCTTC.

This sequence joins TRBV14 and TRBJ2-1; 13 bases are a match to TRBD2. This CDR3 has 16 residues. Trimming removed 1 base from V and 7 bases from J; junction bases left unmatched: 4. In germline, CDR1 is SGHDN, CDR2 FVKESK. The CDR3 is CASSQGRTSGRNEQFF. CDR3 coding DNA: TGTGCCAGCAGCCAAGGGAGGACTAGCGGGAGAAATGAGCAGTTCTTC.

The V and J genes are TRBV10-3 and TRBJ1-1, with D unresolved. V was clipped by 2 bases and J by 4 bases, with 11 bases between them. This CDR3 spans 14 amino acids. Germline-derived CDR1 and CDR2 are ENHRY and SYGVKD. The CDR3 sequence is CAISERSWFTEAFF. CDR3 nucleotide sequence: TGTGCCATCAGTGAGAGATCTTGGTTCACTGAAGCTTTCTTT.

The V and J genes are TRBV4-1 and TRBJ2-7, with D hard to call. This CDR3 is 15 amino acids long. Germline CDR1 MGHRA, CDR2 YSYEKL. Deletions cut 4 bases from V and 5 bases from J, with 18 bases between. This CDR3 is CASSLSRFGPNEQYF. CDR3 in DNA: TGCGCCAGCAGCCTCTCGAGGTTCGGGCCAAACGAGCAGTACTTC.